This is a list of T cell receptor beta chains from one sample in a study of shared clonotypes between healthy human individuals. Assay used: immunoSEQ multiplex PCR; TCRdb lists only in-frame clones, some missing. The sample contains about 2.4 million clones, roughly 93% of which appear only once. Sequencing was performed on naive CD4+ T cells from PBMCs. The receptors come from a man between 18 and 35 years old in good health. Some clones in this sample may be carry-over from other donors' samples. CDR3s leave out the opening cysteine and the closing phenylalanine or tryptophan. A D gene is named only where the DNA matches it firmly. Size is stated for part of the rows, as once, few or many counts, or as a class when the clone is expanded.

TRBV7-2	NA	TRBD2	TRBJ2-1	ASSFLTGTSGRTNEQF
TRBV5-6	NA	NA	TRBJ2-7	ASSLPEVPIVYEQY
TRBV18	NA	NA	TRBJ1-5	ASSPGRSNQPQH
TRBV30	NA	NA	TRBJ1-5	AWGEGDLSNQPQH
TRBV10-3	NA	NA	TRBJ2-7	ATGSYEQY
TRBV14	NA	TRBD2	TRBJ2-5	ASSHYRTSGRTQETQY
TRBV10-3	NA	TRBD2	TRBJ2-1	AITALAGGPNNEQF
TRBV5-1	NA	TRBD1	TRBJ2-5	ASSWSRTGTQETQY
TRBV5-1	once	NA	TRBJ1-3	ASSLVSGSGNTIY
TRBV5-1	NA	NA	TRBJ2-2	ASSLALGQGTGELF
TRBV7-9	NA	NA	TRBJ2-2	ASSLQGTGELF
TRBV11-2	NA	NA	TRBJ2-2	ASSWAAVTTGELF
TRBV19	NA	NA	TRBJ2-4	ASSIFTLPLAKNIQY
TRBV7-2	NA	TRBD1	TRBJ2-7	ASRYDGTGYYEQY
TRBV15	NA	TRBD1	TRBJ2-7	ATSSPDRTSSYEQY
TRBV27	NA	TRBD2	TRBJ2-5	ASSPSGASIKTQY
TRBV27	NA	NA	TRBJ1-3	ASSSRVSGNTIY
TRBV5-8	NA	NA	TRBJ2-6	ASSRERVSGANVLT
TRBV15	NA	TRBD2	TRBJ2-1	ATSLRLAGPSMDEQF
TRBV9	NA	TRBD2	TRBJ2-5	ASSPGTREETQY
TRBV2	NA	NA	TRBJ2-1	ASSEALRNNEQF
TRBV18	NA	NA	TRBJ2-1	ASSLGEEREF
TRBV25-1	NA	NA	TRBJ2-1	ASSEERLPDNEQF
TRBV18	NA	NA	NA	ASSPPREGILGEQY
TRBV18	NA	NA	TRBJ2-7	ASSPRIYSYEQY
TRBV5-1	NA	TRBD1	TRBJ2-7	ASRVRGQTDEQY
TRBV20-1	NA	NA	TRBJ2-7	SAKDSYEQY
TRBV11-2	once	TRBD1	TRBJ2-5	ASSSVTGGTETQY
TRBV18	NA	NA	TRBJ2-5	ASSPRAPLGETQY
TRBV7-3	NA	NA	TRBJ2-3	ASSKSRMTDTQY
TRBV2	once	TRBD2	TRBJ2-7	ASSEVGFGLAAYEQY
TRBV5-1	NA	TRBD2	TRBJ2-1	ASSIGLAGGPRDNEQF
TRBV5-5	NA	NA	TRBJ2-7	ASSLVNYEQY
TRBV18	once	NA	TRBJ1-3	ASSPTDNSGNTIY
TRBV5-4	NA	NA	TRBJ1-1	ASSLKDLNVAF
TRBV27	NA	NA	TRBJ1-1	ASRARGWTEAF
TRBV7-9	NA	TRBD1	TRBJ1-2	ASSPPEGAGYGYT
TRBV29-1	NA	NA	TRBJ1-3	SVLDRPGNTIY
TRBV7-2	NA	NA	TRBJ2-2	ASSPMGTSGELF
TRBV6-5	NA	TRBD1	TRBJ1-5	ASRRGTGLQPQH
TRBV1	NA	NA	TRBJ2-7	TSSTLEASGDYEQY
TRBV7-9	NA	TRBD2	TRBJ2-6	ASSPLAGGTGANVLT
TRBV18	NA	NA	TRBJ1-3	ASSPGNTIY
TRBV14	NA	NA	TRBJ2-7	ASSQIPWGIDS
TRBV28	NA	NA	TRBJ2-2	ASRVGINWSAGELF